The 27 T cell receptor beta chains below come from one sample, sequenced in a study of cytomegalovirus exposure and HLA in healthy donors. 13 Jbeta primers and 60 Vbeta primers were used for the PCR. Data came from immunoSEQ multiplex PCR; TCRdb stores just in-frame clones and leaves some out. The top ten clones hold around 5% of a sample with around 120,000 clones, about 74% of them seen once. Sequencing input: PBMCs. These receptors came from a female donor in good health and CMV-seropositive.

The chain is built from TRBV7-9 and TRBJ2-3; 10 bases map to TRBD2. Trimming took 1 base from V and 0 from J; bases not matched to a gene: 4. From germline, CDR1 is SEHNR and CDR2 FQNEAQ (reference sequence). CDR3 length: 17 residues. CDR3 bases: TGTGCCAGCAGCTTAGGGCCGACTAGCGGGAGCACAGATACGCAGTATTTT. Protein product: CASSLGPTSGSTDTQYF.

The V and J genes are TRBV2 and TRBJ2-5; D is undetermined. Germline-derived CDR1 and CDR2 are SNHLY and FYNNEI. Trimming removed 4 bases at V and 5 bases at J, with 8 bases between. The CDR3 totals 12 residues. CDR3 DNA: TGTGCCAGCAGTGCTCAGTTGGAGACCCAGTACTTC. The encoded protein is CASSAQLETQYF.

The genes are TRBV4-1 and TRBJ2-3; TRBD2 matches at 9 bases. The CDR3 length is 16 residues. The germline gives CDR1 MGHRA, CDR2 YSYEKL. J gave up 5 bases and V 4 bases, and 10 bases lay outside the gene matches. CDR3 amino acids: CASSPFSRGGKDTQYF. For the CDR3, the DNA is TGCGCCAGCAGCCCCTTTTCGCGGGGGGGCAAAGATACGCAGTATTTT.

This chain uses TRBV25-1 with TRBJ2-7, with D uncertain. The CDR3 loop spans 12 amino acids. With 4 bases removed from V and 4 bases from J, the gap between germline ends came to 8 bases. The germline CDR1 and CDR2 sequences are MGHDK and SYGVNS. The CDR3 region is CASSGESYEQYF. In nucleotides, the CDR3 is TGTGCCAGCAGTGGAGAGTCTTACGAGCAGTACTTC.

The CDR3 spells CASSLALGTGSTDTQYF. CDR3 nucleotide sequence: TGCGCCAGCAGCTTGGCCTTAGGGACAGGGTCGACAGATACGCAGTATTTT. The V call is TRBV5-1, the J call TRBJ2-3, with 9 positions matching TRBD1. Germline V gives CDR1 SGHRS, CDR2 YFSETQ. Trimming took 0 bases from V and 3 from J; bases not matched to a gene: 8. CDR3 length equals 17 residues.

This CDR3 reads CASSQDRRSGGKQYF. The CDR3 region has the DNA TGTGCCAGCAGCCAAGATCGAAGGTCTGGAGGGAAGCAGTACTTC. This rearrangement joins TRBV4-2 to TRBJ2-7, with TRBD2 as a possible D gene (6 bases). The ends were cut back, 0 bases at V and 8 bases at J, with 17 bases in the middle. The CDR3 loop spans 15 amino acids. Germline assignment: CDR1 LGHNA and CDR2 YNFKEQ.

The genes are TRBV27 and TRBJ2-7; 11 bases are a match to TRBD1. Germline-derived CDR1 and CDR2 are MNHEY and SMNVEV (reference sequence). V lost 6 bases, J lost 1 base, and 5 bases stayed unmatched. The CDR3 sequence is 15 residues long. DNA of the CDR3: TGTGCCAGCAGCCTGGACAGGGGGCCATCCTACGAGCAGTACTTC. This translates into CASSLDRGPSYEQYF.

The chain carries TRBV28 and TRBJ2-5; D unclear. The J call may not be correct, given that the DNA end is closer to TRBJ2-7. CDR3 size: 13 residues. Germline V CDR1 and CDR2: MDHEN, SYDVKM. This chain's CDR3 is CASSLGSSYEQYF. In DNA, the CDR3 is TGTGCCAGCAGTTTGGGCTCCTCCTACGAGCAGTACTTC.

The chain carries TRBV2 and TRBJ2-3; possible D gene TRBD2, 5 bases. The CDR3 has 13 amino acids. Germline CDR1 SNHLY, CDR2 FYNNEI. V lost 8 bases to trimming and J lost 6 bases, with 15 bases between them. CDR3 nucleotide sequence: TGTGCCAGCTGCGGGCACGGCCTCGATACGCAGTATTTT. Its protein is CASCGHGLDTQYF.

The genes are TRBV2 and TRBJ1-5; 7 nucleotides line up with TRBD1. This CDR3 spans 14 amino acids. Per germline, CDR1 SNHLY and CDR2 FYNNEI. Trimming took 3 bases from V and 5 from J; bases not matched to a gene: 4. In nucleotides, the CDR3 is TGTGCCAGCAGTGACTCAGGGGGAGATCAGCCCCAGCATTTT. Protein product: CASSDSGGDQPQHF.

The rearrangement uses TRBV27 and TRBJ2-1; 11 bases align to TRBD2. Trimming cost V 5 bases and J 8 bases; bases outside gene matches: 20. In germline, CDR1 is MNHEY, CDR2 SMNVEV (reference sequence). This CDR3 spans 19 amino acids. CDR3 protein: CASSPRTGGLAGLGHEQFF. The CDR3 DNA follows: TGTGCCAGCAGTCCTCGGACAGGCGGACTAGCGGGTCTAGGACATGAGCAGTTCTTC.

This clone turned up a few times. V and J are TRBV6-1 and TRBJ1-6, with D perhaps TRBD1 (5 bases). CDR1 is MNHNS, CDR2 SASEGT, per germline. The CDR3 spans 15 residues. Trimming cost V 5 bases and J 8 bases, with 16 bases left between them. The CDR3 sequence is CASSPGTTTHSPLHF. CDR3 sequence (DNA): TGTGCCAGCAGTCCCGGGACTACAACCCATTCACCCCTCCACTTT.

Relative to its sample, this clone is medium-sized. This chain uses TRBV5-1 with TRBJ2-1, with D perhaps matching TRBD1 (6 bases). CDR1 and CDR2 (germline): SGHRS, YFSETQ. The V gene lost 2 bases and the J gene lost 8 bases, with 20 bases spanning the gap. The CDR3 is 16 residues long. The chain's CDR3 is CASSFPIRTGTDEQFF. The CDR3 DNA follows: TGCGCCAGCAGCTTCCCTATCCGCACAGGGACGGATGAGCAGTTCTTC.

V gene TRBV9 combines with J gene TRBJ1-6; no firm D call. CDR3 length: 15 residues. V dropped 3 bases and J dropped 7 bases, with 14 bases sitting between them. Germline lookup yields CDR1 SGDLS and CDR2 YYNGEE. The CDR3 spells CASSATGSGNSPLHF. The DNA for the CDR3 is TGTGCCAGCAGCGCGACTGGGAGTGGAAATTCACCCCTCCACTTT.

This clone was detected a few times. One junction end does not reproduce the germline sequence, and a read error may be involved. CDR3 bases: TGTGCCAGCATCCAGGGGGCTAACGAAAAACTGTTTTTT. This codes for CASIQGANEKLFF. The chain has TRBV6-1 and TRBJ1-4; TRBD1 matches 8 bases. CDR1 and CDR2 (germline): MNHNS, SASEGT. CDR3 length equals 13 residues.

The chain has TRBV15 and TRBJ2-5, with D tentatively TRBD1 (6 bases). Trimming pared 9 bases from V and 0 bases from J, leaving 11 bases between. Germline-derived CDR1 and CDR2 are LNHNV and YYDKDF (reference sequence). This CDR3 has 13 residues. For the CDR3, the DNA is TGTGCCACTAATACAGGGAACCAAGAGACCCAGTACTTC. Amino acids: CATNTGNQETQYF.

The chain combines TRBV29-1 with TRBJ1-5; 7 bases agree with TRBD1. Germline CDR1 reads SQVTM; CDR2 reads ANQGSEA. Trimming removed 7 bases from V and 4 bases from J; junction bases left unmatched: 7. The CDR3 covers 13 residues. CDR3 sequence reads: CSAATGSNQPQHF. Here the CDR3 DNA reads TGCAGCGCTGCGACAGGGTCGAATCAGCCCCAGCATTTT.

V and J are TRBV5-1 and TRBJ2-7; D may be TRBD1 (6 bases). This CDR3 spans 17 amino acids. V lost 4 bases, J lost 0 bases, and 20 bases lay in between. Germline values: CDR1 SGHRS, CDR2 YFSETQ. The CDR3 DNA reads TGCGCCAGCAGCCCTGGCGTCCAGGGGACCAGCTCCTACGAGCAGTACTTC. It is translated as CASSPGVQGTSSYEQYF.

The rearrangement joins TRBV9 to TRBJ2-7, with D unclear. This CDR3 spans 14 amino acids. With 4 bases removed from V and 2 bases from J, the gap between germline ends came to 13 bases. The germline CDR1 and CDR2 sequences are SGDLS and YYNGEE. The CDR3, as DNA: TGTGCCAGCAGCCCTATCCCAGGCCCCTACGAGCAGTACTTC. This translates into CASSPIPGPYEQYF.

J is TRBJ1-3 and V is TRBV30; 7 bases line up with TRBD1. Trimming at V came to 3 bases and at J to 2 bases, leaving 7 bases not matched to a gene. Germline CDR1 is GTSNPN and CDR2 is SVGIG (reference sequence). This CDR3 is 15 amino acids long. The CDR3: CAWSRNRGAGNTIYF. DNA for the CDR3: TGTGCCTGGAGCCGCAACAGGGGAGCTGGAAACACCATATATTTT.

The chain has TRBV30 and TRBJ2-3; maybe TRBD2 (5 bases). Trimming took 2 bases from V and 6 from J, leaving 6 bases between them. The CDR3 has 11 amino acids. The germline gives CDR1 GTSNPN, CDR2 SVGIG (reference sequence). The CDR3 sequence is CAWSQRDTQYF. The CDR3 nucleotides read TGTGCCTGGAGTCAGCGGGATACGCAGTATTTT.

The chain has TRBV25-1 and TRBJ1-2; D gene ambiguous. Germline-derived CDR1 and CDR2 are MGHDK and SYGVNS. Trimming took 7 bases from V and 10 from J, leaving 13 bases between them. This CDR3 comprises 11 residues. DNA for the CDR3: TGTGCCAGCACCTCCGACATGGTCTACACCTTC. Its translation is CASTSDMVYTF.

This clone was seen only once. The chain joins TRBV6-6 to TRBJ2-1; TRBD2 matches at 11 bases. With 5 bases clipped from V and 6 bases from J, the junction kept 6 bases outside the gene matches. The CDR3 covers 15 residues. Looked up from germline, CDR1 is MNHNY and CDR2 is SVGAGI (reference sequence). CDR3 amino acids: CASSRASGGTNEQFF. The CDR3 nucleotides are TGTGCCAGCAGTCGAGCTAGCGGGGGGACCAATGAGCAGTTCTTC.

The J gene is TRBJ1-5, the V gene TRBV5-6, with a weak D call TRBD1 (5 bases). The germline V gene encodes CDR1 SGHDT and CDR2 YYEEEE. Trimming left V 4 bases short and J 5 bases short, with 16 bases between. The CDR3 loop spans 15 amino acids. The CDR3 region is CASSPWMAGHQPQHF. The CDR3 coding sequence is TGTGCCAGCAGCCCCTGGATGGCGGGGCATCAGCCCCAGCATTTT. Full variable domain (outside the CDR3, taken from reference TRBV5-6 and TRBJ1-5): DAGVTQSPTHLIKTRGQQVTLRCSPKSGHDTVSWYQQALGQGPQFIFQYYEEEERQRGNFPDRFSGHQFPNYSSELNVNALLLGDSALYLCASSPWMAGHQPQHFGDGTRLSIL.

The chain uses TRBV7-2 and TRBJ1-3; D is ambiguous. V was cut by 7 bases and J by 8 bases, with 18 bases left in between. CDR3 length equals 14 residues. Germline V gene lookup returns CDR1 SGHTA and CDR2 FQGNSA. CDR3 amino acids: CASMGRSQRDTIYF. CDR3 in DNA: TGTGCCAGCATGGGGAGGTCCCAACGGGACACCATATATTTT.

DNA of the CDR3: TGTGCCAGCACTTCGCTCGGGACAGGGGATGAAAAACTGTTTTTT. Residues: CASTSLGTGDEKLFF. The chain employs TRBV11-2 and TRBJ1-4, with 10 bases lining up with TRBD1. J lost 6 bases, V lost 7 bases, and 8 bases had no gene match. The CDR3 sequence is 15 residues long. Germline-derived CDR1 and CDR2 are SGHAT and FQNNGV.

The rearrangement links TRBV19 to TRBJ1-5, with 8 bases lining up with TRBD1. The CDR3 extends over 16 amino acids. The germline V gene has CDR1 LNHDA and CDR2 SQIVND (reference sequence). The V and J ends lost 5 bases and 0 bases, in that order; junction bases with no gene match: 6. The CDR3 DNA reads as TGTGCCAGTAGTTTAGGACAGGGCCTTAGCAATCAGCCCCAGCATTTT. Protein: CASSLGQGLSNQPQHF. Variable domain in full (rest from reference TRBV19 and TRBJ1-5): DGGITQSPKYLFRKEGQNVTLSCEQNLNHDAMYWYRQDPGQGLRLIYYSQIVNDFQKGDIAEGYSVSREKKESFPLTVTSAQKNPTAFYLCASSLGQGLSNQPQHFGDGTRLSIL.